These T cell receptor beta chains were read from a single sample in a study of identical twins. From the 5' RACE reads, TCRdb called clonotypes with MiXCR, one entry per CDR3 protein. The sample contains some 500,000 distinct CDR3 sequences, under 25% of which appear only once. The same data also contributed to another study, on T cells expressing NK-cell markers.

The sequencing input was CD4+ T cells sorted from blood. These receptors were taken from a woman aged 18-29 years in good health. The CDR3 runs from the conserved cysteine through the conserved F or W. A D gene is named only where the DNA matches it firmly. Clone size is shown for a subset of rows, as once, few, many or a class of expanded clone.

>TRBJ2-3|NA|13|TRBV20-1|NA
TGCAGTGCTGATGGAAGAGTCGGGGATACGCAGTATTTT
CSADGRVGDTQYF
>TRBJ1-6|NA|14|TRBV11-2|NA
TGTGCCAGCAGCCCGCCAGTTCGCACTTCACCCCTCCACTTT
CASSPPVRTSPLHF
>TRBJ2-2|NA|13|TRBV27|once
TGTGCCAGCAGGCCCAGTTTCACCGGGGAGCTGTTTTTT
CASRPSFTGELFF
>TRBJ2-5|NA|13|TRBV29-1|few
TGCAGCGTGGCTAGTCTATTACAAGAGACCCAGTACTTC
CSVASLLQETQYF
>TRBJ1-3|NA|12|TRBV20-1|NA
TGCAGTGCGCCCTTCTCTGGAAACACCATATATTTT
CSAPFSGNTIYF
>TRBJ1-1|NA|13|TRBV7-9|many
TGTGCCAGCAGCTCAAGCATGAACACTGAAGCTTTCTTT
CASSSSMNTEAFF
>TRBJ1-4|NA|15|TRBV7-2|NA
TGTGCCAGCAGCCTCCATAGGAGGGGAGCTGAAAAACTGTTTTTT
CASSLHRRGAEKLFF
>TRBJ2-1|TRBD2|15|TRBV15|NA
TGTGCCACCAGCAGAACTAGCGGGAGTAACCATGAGCAGTTCTTC
CATSRTSGSNHEQFF
>TRBJ1-2|TRBD1|15|TRBV20-1|few
TGCAGTGCTTCCCCCCATTCTGGGCAGGGGGGTGGCTACACCTTC
CSASPHSGQGGGYTF
>TRBJ2-3|NA|16|TRBV10-3|few
TGTGCCATCAGTGCGGGGGGCGGGAGACGCACAGATACGCAGTATTTT
CAISAGGGRRTDTQYF
>TRBJ2-3|NA|16|TRBV6-1|NA
TGTGCCAGCAGTGAACAGGGCGGGACCTACACAGATACGCAGTATTTT
CASSEQGGTYTDTQYF
>TRBJ2-5|NA|12|TRBV3-1|few
TGTGCCAGCAGCCAAGGATACGAGACCCAGTACTTC
CASSQGYETQYF
>TRBJ2-7|NA|13|TRBV18|NA
TGTGCCAGCTCACTTTCCCCGGGCTACGAGCAGTACTTC
CASSLSPGYEQYF
>TRBJ2-3|NA|13|TRBV12-3/TRBV12-4|many
TGTGCCAGCATCTACAGCAGTGTAGATACGCAGTATTTT
CASIYSSVDTQYF
>TRBJ2-3|TRBD2|18|TRBV5-1|NA
TGCGCCAGCAGCTCCGCGCCCTACTCGGGAGGAAGCACAGATACGCAGTATTTT
CASSSAPYSGGSTDTQYF
>TRBJ2-2|TRBD1|15|TRBV6-1|few
TGTGCCTCCGGGACAGGGGGCGGGAACACCGGGGAGCTGTTTTTT
CASGTGGGNTGELFF
>TRBJ2-3|NA|15|TRBV3-1|few
TGTGCCAGCAGCCATCCCCGAAGCGGACAAGATACGCAGTATTTT
CASSHPRSGQDTQYF
>TRBJ2-3|NA|13|TRBV29-1|NA
TGCAGCGTTGAAGGGATATACACAGATACGCAGTATTTT
CSVEGIYTDTQYF
>TRBJ2-5|TRBD2|17|TRBV2|NA
TGTGCCAGCAGTGAATCTCCACTAGCGGCGAGCCAAGAGACCCAGTACTTC
CASSESPLAASQETQYF
>TRBJ1-1|NA|13|TRBV11-3|few
TGTGCCAGCGGAGTCGGGAGGAACACTGAAGCTTTCTTT
CASGVGRNTEAFF
>TRBJ2-1|NA|15|TRBV5-6|NA
TGTGCCAGCACCAACCCCCGACAGAATCTCCGAGAGCAGTTCTTC
CASTNPRQNLREQFF
>TRBJ2-7|NA|16|TRBV12-3/TRBV12-4|many
TGTGCCAGCAGCCCCAATAGGGGGGACTCAGGGAACGAGCAGTACTTC
CASSPNRGDSGNEQYF
>TRBJ1-5|TRBD1|16|TRBV20-1|many
TGCAGTGCTATAAACCCGACAGGGGGCGCCAATCAGCCCCAGCATTTT
CSAINPTGGANQPQHF
>TRBJ2-7|NA|16|TRBV5-1|few
TGCGCCAGCAGCTGGGGCGGGACGGGCAGCTCCTACGAGCAGTACTTC
CASSWGGTGSSYEQYF
>TRBJ1-3|NA|15|TRBV6-5|many
TGTGCCAGCAGTTACTCGGAAGGGACTGGAAACACCATATATTTT
CASSYSEGTGNTIYF
>TRBJ2-5|NA|14|TRBV12-3/TRBV12-4|few
TGTGCCAGCAGCCCCGGACCCTCGAGGGAGACCCAGTACTTC
CASSPGPSRETQYF
>TRBJ1-2|NA|13|TRBV6-2/TRBV6-3|many
TGTGCCAGCAGTTCGGACAGCCACTATGGCTACACCTTC
CASSSDSHYGYTF
>TRBJ2-1|TRBD2|16|TRBV20-1|many
TGCAGTGCTAGAGATTTCCGGAGCGGGAGTTACAATGAGCAGTTCTTC
CSARDFRSGSYNEQFF
>TRBJ1-2|NA|16|TRBV7-2|NA
TGTGCCAGCAGCTCCAGGGGTAGGGGGGTTGACGATGGCTACACCTTC
CASSSRGRGVDDGYTF
>TRBJ2-1|TRBD2|15|TRBV9|few
TGTGCCAGCAGCGTATATGGGGGAGGGCGCGATGAGCAGTTCTTC
CASSVYGGGRDEQFF
>TRBJ2-7|TRBD2|15|TRBV20-1|NA
TGCAGTGCTAAGATAGCGGGAGTGGGGTACTACGAGCAGTACTTC
CSAKIAGVGYYEQYF
>TRBJ2-3|TRBD1|14|TRBV11-2|NA
TGTGCCAGCAGCGATTTTACAGGGGGAGATACGCAGTATTTT
CASSDFTGGDTQYF
>TRBJ2-3|TRBD2|16|TRBV20-1|NA
TGCAGTGCTAGCGGTCTAGCGGGGGGGAGCACAGATACGCAGTATTTT
CSASGLAGGSTDTQYF
>TRBJ2-5|NA|13|TRBV5-1|NA
TGCGCCAGCAGCGCGGGACGGCAAGAGACCCAGTACTTC
CASSAGRQETQYF
>TRBJ1-3|NA|14|TRBV3-1|many
TGTGCCAGCAGCCCAAGTGTGATTGGAAACACCATATATTTT
CASSPSVIGNTIYF
>TRBJ2-7|NA|14|TRBV6-2/TRBV6-3|few
TGTGCCAGCACAGAGCGGAAAGTAAGTCCGGAGCAGTACTTC
CASTERKVSPEQYF
>TRBJ2-6|NA|16|TRBV9|NA
TGTGCCAGCAGCGTAGGGGTTGGATCTGGGGCCAACGTCCTGACTTTC
CASSVGVGSGANVLTF
>TRBJ1-4|NA|17|TRBV5-1|NA
TGCGCCAGCAGCCCCAGAACGGGAATCTTAAGGGGAGAGAAACTGTTTTTT
CASSPRTGILRGEKLFF
>TRBJ2-5|NA|13|TRBV7-2|few
TGTGCCAGCAGCCCCAGGGTAGGCAATACCCAGTACTTC
CASSPRVGNTQYF
>TRBJ2-3|NA|17|TRBV4-3|NA
TGCGCCAGCAGCCAAGTCGGTCTGCGGGGGACAACAGATACGCAGTATTTT
CASSQVGLRGTTDTQYF
>TRBJ2-3|NA|12|TRBV20-1|many
TGCAGTGCTAGGCGAGGAATAGATACGCAGTATTTT
CSARRGIDTQYF
>TRBJ2-2|TRBD1|16|TRBV6-5|few
TGTGCCAGCAGTTACTCTGGGACAGTCAACACCGGGGAGCTGTTTTTT
CASSYSGTVNTGELFF
>TRBJ2-1|NA|15|TRBV15|few
TGTGCCACCAGCAGAGATTTGACCCGGCACAATGAGCAGTTCTTC
CATSRDLTRHNEQFF
>TRBJ1-2|NA|13|TRBV6-1|few
TGTGCCAGCAGGGAGACAGGTTATGGTGGCTACACCTTC
CASRETGYGGYTF
>TRBJ1-2|NA|14|TRBV29-1|many
TGCAGCGTTGTTCCCCCATCGGGGGTATATGGCTACACCTTC
CSVVPPSGVYGYTF
>TRBJ1-1|NA|15|TRBV20-1|NA
TGCAGTGCCCGGGGCCCCCCTCAATTGAACACTGAAGCTTTCTTT
CSARGPPQLNTEAFF
>TRBJ2-1|TRBD2|16|TRBV10-2|NA
TGCGCCAGCAGTGAATCCTCTAGCGGGAGATTAAATGAGCAGTTCTTC
CASSESSSGRLNEQFF
>TRBJ2-1|TRBD1|12|TRBV7-9|NA
TGTGCCAGCAGCTCGCCGACAGGGATACAGTTCTTC
CASSSPTGIQFF
>TRBJ2-7|TRBD2|15|TRBV6-2/TRBV6-3|NA
TGTGCCAGCAGTTACTCGGCGGGAGGGCCCTACGAGCAGTACTTC
CASSYSAGGPYEQYF
>TRBJ2-7|NA|13|TRBV6-5|few
TGTGCCAGCAGTTACCGGGGTTTCTACGAGCAGTACTTC
CASSYRGFYEQYF
>TRBJ1-2|TRBD1|13|TRBV20-1|NA
TGCAGTGCTTTCAGGGGGGCCGGCTATGGCTACACCTTC
CSAFRGAGYGYTF
>TRBJ1-3|NA|12|TRBV29-1|few
TGCAGCGTTGTCGGTCCTGGAAACACCATATATTTT
CSVVGPGNTIYF
>TRBJ1-1|NA|17|TRBV7-9|NA
TGTGCCAGCAGCTTAGCGAGAGCAGGGTCGGGAAACACTGAAGCTTTCTTT
CASSLARAGSGNTEAFF